This T cell receptor (beta chain) was captured in a study of blood T cell repertoires in COVID-19. Overall study: Collection of acute and convalescent COVID-19 samples took place in the United States, Italy and Spain. PBMCs, B-cell-depleted T cells, or T cells were the source of the cDNA or gDNA that made up the material.

Germline V CDR1 and CDR2: LNHDA, SQIVND (reference sequence). V shed 9 bases and J shed 4 bases, with 16 bases lying between them. The CDR3 contains 13 residues. TCRdb's copy holds only in-frame clones and misses some; the assay was immunoSEQ multiplex PCR. The repertoire holds about 180,000 clones, with 60% to 80% as singletons. Participants had their cohort set by participant-reported clinical history. Exposed enrollees had met someone with a PCR-confirmed or clinician-diagnosed COVID-19 case at some point within the 2 weeks before study entry. Sequenced: PBMCs or T cells enriched from blood (not recorded which). The J gene is TRBJ2-7, the V gene TRBV19, with D maybe TRBD1 (5 bases). The TCR was taken from a man aged 60 to 75 who had been exposed to COVID-19. The CDR3 here is CASQGSRAYEQYF. The DNA for the CDR3 is TGTGCCAGCCAGGGTAGCAGGGCGTACGAGCAGTACTTC.